Listed below are T cell receptor beta chains from one sample, sequenced in a study of cytomegalovirus exposure and HLA in healthy donors. The protocol was immunoSEQ multiplex PCR, while the TCRdb copy is restricted to in-frame clones and leaves out a portion. Altogether under 150,000 clones are present, roughly 80% being singletons, with the ten largest covering 3% to 4%. Sequencing was carried out using PBMCs. All receptors derive from a woman aged 40 to 50 in good health and CMV-seronegative. The CDR3 runs from the conserved cysteine through the conserved F or W. The D gene is left open where the match is weak. Size is omitted from some rows. Given values are once, few, many or a class for expanded clones.

clone_size: .
d_call: TRBD1
v_call: TRBV9
j_call: TRBJ2-7
cdr3_aa: CASSARQGSYEQYF
cdr3_nt: TGTGCCAGCAGCGCAAGACAGGGCTCCTACGAGCAGTACTTC

clone_size: .
d_call: TRBD1
v_call: TRBV5-1
j_call: TRBJ2-2
cdr3_aa: CASSARQGPTGELFF
cdr3_nt: TGCGCCAGCAGCGCCAGACAGGGTCCCACCGGGGAGCTGTTTTTT

clone_size: .
d_call: .
v_call: TRBV4-3
j_call: TRBJ1-2
cdr3_aa: CASSQDPGGNYGYTF
cdr3_nt: TGCGCCAGCAGCCAAGATCCCGGAGGTAACTATGGCTACACCTTC

clone_size: .
d_call: .
v_call: TRBV15
j_call: TRBJ1-2
cdr3_aa: CATSRDQGPYGYTF
cdr3_nt: TGTGCCACCAGCAGAGATCAGGGCCCCTATGGCTACACCTTC

clone_size: .
d_call: TRBD2
v_call: TRBV4-1
j_call: TRBJ2-7
cdr3_aa: CASSQDEASGGRAYEQYF
cdr3_nt: TGCGCCAGCAGCCAAGATGAGGCTAGCGGGGGCAGGGCCTACGAGCAGTACTTC

clone_size: .
d_call: .
v_call: TRBV9
j_call: TRBJ1-1
cdr3_aa: CASSVGGHTEAFF
cdr3_nt: TGTGCCAGCAGCGTAGGTGGGCACACTGAAGCTTTCTTT

clone_size: .
d_call: TRBD1
v_call: TRBV27
j_call: TRBJ1-2
cdr3_aa: CASSPAWDRKIYGYTF
cdr3_nt: TGTGCCAGCAGTCCTGCCTGGGACAGGAAAATTTATGGCTACACCTTC

clone_size: .
d_call: .
v_call: TRBV18
j_call: TRBJ1-5
cdr3_aa: CASSLHREDNQPQHF
cdr3_nt: TGTGCCAGCTCACTCCATCGGGAGGACAATCAGCCCCAGCATTTT

clone_size: .
d_call: .
v_call: TRBV9
j_call: TRBJ1-2
cdr3_aa: CASSPGTPRYTF
cdr3_nt: TGTGCCAGCAGCCCTGGGACTCCCCGCTACACCTTC

clone_size: few
d_call: .
v_call: TRBV2
j_call: TRBJ2-6
cdr3_aa: CASSGTSSGANVLTF
cdr3_nt: TGTGCCAGCAGTGGGACAAGCTCTGGGGCCAACGTCCTGACTTTC

clone_size: many
d_call: TRBD1
v_call: TRBV6-5
j_call: TRBJ2-7
cdr3_aa: CASKNPGGAGEQYF
cdr3_nt: TGTGCCAGCAAAAACCCAGGGGGCGCGGGGGAGCAGTACTTC

clone_size: few
d_call: .
v_call: TRBV19
j_call: TRBJ2-2
cdr3_aa: CASRAQHNTGELFF
cdr3_nt: TGTGCCAGTAGGGCCCAACATAACACCGGGGAGCTGTTTTTT

clone_size: few
d_call: .
v_call: TRBV7-2
j_call: TRBJ1-2
cdr3_aa: CASSLVRGDGYTF
cdr3_nt: TGTGCCAGCAGCTTAGTTCGGGGAGATGGCTACACCTTC

clone_size: .
d_call: .
v_call: TRBV18
j_call: TRBJ2-7
cdr3_aa: CASSPKPSTYEQYF
cdr3_nt: TGTGCCAGCTCACCAAAGCCCTCGACCTACGAGCAGTACTTC

clone_size: .
d_call: TRBD2
v_call: TRBV9
j_call: TRBJ2-7
cdr3_aa: CASSVGGGRVGEQYF
cdr3_nt: TGTGCCAGCAGCGTGGGTGGCGGGAGGGTAGGCGAGCAGTACTTC

clone_size: .
d_call: TRBD2
v_call: TRBV6-1
j_call: TRBJ2-2
cdr3_aa: CASSEERGGTGELFF
cdr3_nt: TGTGCCAGCAGTGAGGAGCGGGGCGGAACCGGGGAGCTGTTTTTT

clone_size: .
d_call: TRBD1
v_call: TRBV5-1
j_call: TRBJ2-7
cdr3_aa: CASSPTPTGPEEQYF
cdr3_nt: TGCGCCAGCAGCCCCACCCCGACAGGGCCTGAGGAGCAGTACTTC

clone_size: .
d_call: .
v_call: TRBV4-1
j_call: TRBJ1-2
cdr3_aa: CASSQAARAGNNYGYTF
cdr3_nt: TGCGCCAGCAGCCAAGCAGCTAGGGCAGGGAATAACTATGGCTACACCTTC

clone_size: .
d_call: TRBD2
v_call: TRBV2
j_call: TRBJ2-7
cdr3_aa: CASKWALADSYEQYF
cdr3_nt: TGTGCCAGCAAATGGGCACTAGCGGACTCCTACGAGCAGTACTTC

clone_size: .
d_call: .
v_call: TRBV5-6
j_call: TRBJ1-5
cdr3_aa: CASSSGEGKQPQHF
cdr3_nt: TGTGCCAGCAGCTCCGGGGAGGGCAAACAGCCCCAGCATTTT

clone_size: .
d_call: TRBD2
v_call: TRBV10-1
j_call: TRBJ2-2
cdr3_aa: CASSEDLCGGDTGELFF
cdr3_nt: TGCGCCAGCAGTGAAGATCTCTGCGGGGGGGACACCGGGGAGCTGTTTTTT

clone_size: .
d_call: .
v_call: TRBV5-6
j_call: TRBJ2-7
cdr3_aa: CASSYGVLKGEQYF
cdr3_nt: TGTGCCAGCAGCTATGGAGTCCTCAAAGGCGAGCAGTACTTC

clone_size: once
d_call: .
v_call: TRBV4-1
j_call: TRBJ2-5
cdr3_aa: CASSQVSPSGTQYF
cdr3_nt: TGCGCCAGCAGCCAAGTATCCCCTAGTGGGACCCAGTACTTC

clone_size: .
d_call: .
v_call: TRBV7-9
j_call: TRBJ1-2
cdr3_aa: CASSFPRDSRNYGYTF
cdr3_nt: TGTGCCAGCAGCTTCCCCCGCGACAGCCGTAACTATGGCTACACCTTC

clone_size: .
d_call: .
v_call: TRBV27
j_call: TRBJ2-3
cdr3_aa: CASSFSRDTDTQYF
cdr3_nt: TGTGCCAGCAGTTTTAGCCGGGATACAGATACGCAGTATTTT

clone_size: .
d_call: .
v_call: TRBV7-2
j_call: TRBJ2-1
cdr3_aa: CASSPLSYNEQFF
cdr3_nt: TGTGCCAGCAGCCCACTATCGTACAATGAGCAGTTCTTC

clone_size: .
d_call: TRBD2
v_call: TRBV5-1
j_call: TRBJ2-5
cdr3_aa: CASRGGLAEETQYF
cdr3_nt: TGCGCCAGCAGGGGGGGACTAGCAGAAGAGACCCAGTACTTC

clone_size: .
d_call: TRBD2
v_call: TRBV4-3
j_call: TRBJ2-2
cdr3_aa: CASSQDRTSGLSGELFF
cdr3_nt: TGCGCCAGCAGCCAAGATCGAACTAGCGGGCTATCCGGGGAGCTGTTTTTT

clone_size: .
d_call: .
v_call: TRBV12-1
j_call: TRBJ2-1
cdr3_aa: CASSFARQGYNEQFF
cdr3_nt: TGTGCCAGCAGCTTTGCAAGACAGGGTTACAATGAGCAGTTCTTC

clone_size: .
d_call: TRBD1
v_call: TRBV9
j_call: TRBJ1-2
cdr3_aa: CASGGGVPYGYTF
cdr3_nt: TGTGCCAGCGGAGGGGGCGTCCCCTATGGCTACACCTTC

clone_size: .
d_call: .
v_call: TRBV7-9
j_call: TRBJ1-2
cdr3_aa: CSSSPGRGGYTF
cdr3_nt: TGTTCCAGCAGCCCCGGGAGAGGTGGCTACACCTTC

clone_size: .
d_call: .
v_call: TRBV6-5
j_call: TRBJ2-1
cdr3_aa: CASSSESGQFF
cdr3_nt: TGTGCCAGCAGCTCCGAGAGCGGGCAGTTCTTC

clone_size: few
d_call: .
v_call: TRBV9
j_call: TRBJ1-4
cdr3_aa: CASSRTGFLTNEKLFF
cdr3_nt: TGTGCCAGCAGTCGGACGGGATTTCTTACTAATGAAAAACTGTTTTTT

clone_size: .
d_call: TRBD1
v_call: TRBV6-5
j_call: TRBJ1-5
cdr3_aa: CASSYATGNQPQHF
cdr3_nt: TGTGCCAGCAGTTACGCGACAGGGAATCAGCCCCAGCATTTT

clone_size: .
d_call: .
v_call: TRBV29-1
j_call: TRBJ1-2
cdr3_aa: CSVDAGSRYGYTF
cdr3_nt: TGCAGCGTTGATGCGGGCAGCCGCTATGGCTACACCTTC

clone_size: few
d_call: TRBD1
v_call: TRBV5-5
j_call: TRBJ1-1
cdr3_aa: CASSVDRETEAFF
cdr3_nt: TGTGCCAGCAGCGTTGACAGGGAAACTGAAGCTTTCTTT

clone_size: .
d_call: .
v_call: TRBV27
j_call: TRBJ2-2
cdr3_aa: CASSLGLNTGELFF
cdr3_nt: TGTGCCAGCAGCCTGGGGCTTAACACCGGGGAGCTGTTTTTT

clone_size: .
d_call: TRBD1
v_call: TRBV10-3
j_call: TRBJ2-5
cdr3_aa: CAISVGNRGLQETQYF
cdr3_nt: TGTGCCATCAGTGTGGGGAACAGGGGGCTGCAAGAGACCCAGTACTTC

clone_size: .
d_call: TRBD2
v_call: TRBV7-9
j_call: TRBJ2-5
cdr3_aa: CASSHGTAGGPWETQYF
cdr3_nt: TGTGCCAGCTCCCACGGGACAGCGGGAGGGCCTTGGGAGACCCAGTACTTC

clone_size: .
d_call: TRBD2
v_call: TRBV30
j_call: TRBJ2-2
cdr3_aa: CAWSPLAGGVTGELFF
cdr3_nt: TGTGCCTGGAGTCCCCTAGCGGGAGGTGTCACCGGGGAGCTGTTTTTT

clone_size: .
d_call: .
v_call: TRBV4-1
j_call: TRBJ1-4
cdr3_aa: CASSQGASATNEKLFF
cdr3_nt: TGCGCCAGCAGCCAAGGTGCGAGTGCAACTAATGAAAAACTGTTTTTT

clone_size: .
d_call: TRBD2
v_call: TRBV9
j_call: TRBJ2-1
cdr3_aa: CASSRSGLADNEQFF
cdr3_nt: TGTGCCAGCTCCCGATCGGGACTAGCGGACAATGAGCAGTTCTTC

clone_size: .
d_call: TRBD2
v_call: TRBV7-6
j_call: TRBJ2-7
cdr3_aa: CASSLGLAGDYEQYF
cdr3_nt: TGTGCCAGCAGCCTGGGACTAGCGGGAGACTACGAGCAGTACTTC

clone_size: .
d_call: .
v_call: TRBV19
j_call: TRBJ2-1
cdr3_aa: CASSPHTNNEQFF
cdr3_nt: TGTGCCAGTAGTCCCCACACCAACAATGAGCAGTTCTTC

clone_size: .
d_call: .
v_call: TRBV9
j_call: TRBJ1-4
cdr3_aa: CASSPLGRPGATNEKLFF
cdr3_nt: TGTGCCAGCAGCCCCTTAGGCCGCCCGGGTGCAACTAATGAAAAACTGTTTTTT

clone_size: .
d_call: TRBD1
v_call: TRBV27
j_call: TRBJ2-7
cdr3_aa: CASSPGQGAREQYF
cdr3_nt: TGTGCCAGCAGCCCGGGACAGGGGGCTCGGGAGCAGTACTTC

clone_size: .
d_call: TRBD2
v_call: TRBV7-9
j_call: TRBJ2-1
cdr3_aa: CASSLVGAGVVNEQFF
cdr3_nt: TGTGCCAGCAGCTTAGTCGGGGCGGGAGTTGTCAATGAGCAGTTCTTC

clone_size: .
d_call: TRBD2
v_call: TRBV2
j_call: TRBJ2-5
cdr3_aa: CASSERASGSGSGQYF
cdr3_nt: TGTGCCAGCAGTGAAAGAGCTAGCGGGTCCGGGAGCGGCCAGTACTTC

clone_size: once
d_call: .
v_call: TRBV14
j_call: TRBJ2-3
cdr3_aa: CASSQGRGSTDTQYF
cdr3_nt: TGTGCCAGCAGCCAAGGTCGGGGGAGCACAGATACGCAGTATTTT